Listed below are T cell receptor beta chains from one sample, sequenced in a study of T cells in Graves' hyperthyroidism and ophthalmopathy. TCRdb used MiXCR to reprocess the multiplex PCR reads, holding one entry per CDR3 protein. The sample has more than 500,000 distinct CDR3 sequences; 12% to 15% are singletons. Sequencing was carried out using blood. Receptors originate from a woman aged 40-49 years with Graves' hyperthyroidism. Each CDR3 is given with its conserved first and last residue. A D gene is named only where the DNA matches it firmly. Size tells how often a clone was seen (once, few, many) or the class of an expanded clone, and some rows leave it out.

CDR3aa: CASSIAGGVHNEQFF; CDR3nt: TGTGCCAGTAGTATAGCGGGAGGGGTTCACAATGAGCAGTTCTTC; j_gene: TRBJ2-1; d_gene: TRBD2; v_gene: TRBV19; abundance: NA; len: 15
CDR3aa: CASSVGGLPNDEQYF; CDR3nt: TGTGCCAGCAGCGTAGGCGGACTACCTAACGACGAGCAGTACTTC; j_gene: TRBJ2-7; d_gene: NA; v_gene: TRBV9; abundance: many; len: 15
CDR3aa: CASSPPGLAEFSSYNEQFF; CDR3nt: TGTGCCAGCAGCCCCCCGGGACTAGCGGAGTTCAGCTCCTACAATGAGCAGTTCTTC; j_gene: TRBJ2-1; d_gene: TRBD2; v_gene: TRBV5-4; abundance: NA; len: 19
CDR3aa: CASSLLLAGATGELFF; CDR3nt: TGCGCCAGCAGCCTATTACTAGCGGGAGCCACCGGGGAGCTGTTTTTT; j_gene: TRBJ2-2; d_gene: TRBD2; v_gene: TRBV4-1; abundance: few; len: 16
CDR3aa: CASSPGVGGSQETQYF; CDR3nt: TGTGCCAGCAGTCCCGGGGTCGGCGGTAGCCAAGAGACCCAGTACTTC; j_gene: TRBJ2-5; d_gene: NA; v_gene: TRBV27; abundance: few; len: 16
CDR3aa: CSVAPDLGYTF; CDR3nt: TGCAGCGTTGCCCCGGACCTCGGCTACACCTTC; j_gene: TRBJ1-2; d_gene: NA; v_gene: TRBV29-1; abundance: NA; len: 11
CDR3aa: CASSYSLAVSYNEQFF; CDR3nt: TGTGCCAGCAGTTATTCGTTGGCGGTTTCCTACAATGAGCAGTTCTTC; j_gene: TRBJ2-1; d_gene: NA; v_gene: TRBV12-3/TRBV12-4; abundance: many; len: 16
CDR3aa: CASSQEAYVFGSSYNEQFF; CDR3nt: TGTGCCAGCAGCCAAGAAGCTTATGTTTTTGGAAGCTCCTACAATGAGCAGTTCTTC; j_gene: TRBJ2-1; d_gene: NA; v_gene: TRBV14; abundance: few; len: 19
CDR3aa: CASTYRGSGNTIYF; CDR3nt: TGTGCCAGCACCTACCGAGGGTCTGGAAACACCATATATTTC; j_gene: TRBJ1-3; d_gene: NA; v_gene: TRBV12-3/TRBV12-4; abundance: NA; len: 14
CDR3aa: CAWSSTTYEQFF; CDR3nt: TGTGCCTGGAGTTCCACAACCTATGAGCAGTTCTTC; j_gene: TRBJ2-1; d_gene: NA; v_gene: TRBV30; abundance: many; len: 12
CDR3aa: CASSERSYNSPLHF; CDR3nt: TGTGCCAGCAGTGAACGCTCCTATAATTCACCCCTCCACTTT; j_gene: TRBJ1-6; d_gene: NA; v_gene: TRBV6-1; abundance: many; len: 14
CDR3aa: CASSSSGQETQYF; CDR3nt: TGTGCCAGCAGTTCGTCGGGCCAAGAGACCCAGTACTTC; j_gene: TRBJ2-5; d_gene: NA; v_gene: TRBV28; abundance: many; len: 13
CDR3aa: CASGSGLAGDGHNEQFF; CDR3nt: TGTGCTAGTGGTTCCGGACTAGCGGGAGATGGACACAATGAGCAGTTCTTC; j_gene: TRBJ2-1; d_gene: TRBD2; v_gene: TRBV12-5; abundance: many; len: 17
CDR3aa: CASSQDLARGKNGYTF; CDR3nt: TGTGCCAGCAGCCAAGATTTGGCCAGGGGGAAGAATGGCTACACCTTC; j_gene: TRBJ1-2; d_gene: TRBD1; v_gene: TRBV3-1; abundance: many; len: 16
CDR3aa: CASSGQESNYGYTF; CDR3nt: TGTGCCAGCAGTGGACAGGAAAGTAACTATGGCTACACCTTC; j_gene: TRBJ1-2; d_gene: TRBD1; v_gene: TRBV12-3/TRBV12-4; abundance: many; len: 14
CDR3aa: CASSGQRETQYF; CDR3nt: TGTGCCAGCAGCGGACAGAGGGAGACCCAGTACTTC; j_gene: TRBJ2-5; d_gene: NA; v_gene: TRBV6-1; abundance: many; len: 12
CDR3aa: CASSPSSGFEKLFF; CDR3nt: TGTGCCAGCAGCCCCTCCTCCGGTTTTGAAAAACTGTTTTTT; j_gene: TRBJ1-4; d_gene: NA; v_gene: TRBV3-1; abundance: NA; len: 14
CDR3aa: CASSGDIGTQPQHF; CDR3nt: TGTGCCAGCAGTGGGGACATCGGGACTCAGCCCCAGCATTTT; j_gene: TRBJ1-5; d_gene: NA; v_gene: TRBV7-9; abundance: many; len: 14
CDR3aa: CAISVDLSYEQYF; CDR3nt: TGTGCCATCAGTGTAGATCTCTCCTACGAGCAGTACTTC; j_gene: TRBJ2-7; d_gene: NA; v_gene: TRBV10-3; abundance: NA; len: 13
CDR3aa: CASSLQGFRNPQHF; CDR3nt: TGTGCCAGTAGTCTACAGGGTTTTCGCAATCCCCAGCATTTT; j_gene: TRBJ1-5; d_gene: NA; v_gene: TRBV19; abundance: once; len: 14
CDR3aa: CASSVLGLDSYEQYF; CDR3nt: TGTGCCAGCAGCGTATTAGGACTAGACTCCTACGAGCAGTACTTC; j_gene: TRBJ2-7; d_gene: TRBD2; v_gene: TRBV9; abundance: few; len: 15
CDR3aa: CASSLMSSGSGVEQFF; CDR3nt: TGTGCCAGCAGCTTAATGTCTAGCGGGAGTGGTGTTGAGCAGTTCTTC; j_gene: TRBJ2-1; d_gene: TRBD2; v_gene: TRBV7-3; abundance: many; len: 16
CDR3aa: CASSLTRGGYTF; CDR3nt: TGTGCCAGCAGTTTAACTCGGGGCGGCTACACCTTC; j_gene: TRBJ1-2; d_gene: NA; v_gene: TRBV28; abundance: many; len: 12
CDR3aa: CASSYHPLGTVHQETQYF; CDR3nt: TGTGCCAGCAGTTACCACCCTCTGGGGACAGTTCACCAAGAGACCCAGTACTTC; j_gene: TRBJ2-5; d_gene: TRBD1; v_gene: TRBV28; abundance: many; len: 18
CDR3aa: CATPRIVLNTEAFF; CDR3nt: TGTGCCACCCCGAGGATTGTATTAAACACTGAAGCTTTCTTT; j_gene: TRBJ1-1; d_gene: NA; v_gene: TRBV24-1; abundance: many; len: 14
CDR3aa: CAISEEGKNTEAFF; CDR3nt: TGTGCCATCAGTGAGGAGGGGAAAAACACTGAAGCTTTCTTT; j_gene: TRBJ1-1; d_gene: NA; v_gene: TRBV10-3; abundance: many; len: 14
CDR3aa: CASRKTGTPYEQYF; CDR3nt: TGTGCCAGCAGAAAGACAGGGACCCCCTACGAGCAGTACTTC; j_gene: TRBJ2-7; d_gene: TRBD1; v_gene: TRBV12-3/TRBV12-4; abundance: many; len: 14
CDR3aa: CASSPGAGTGYNEQYF; CDR3nt: TGTGCCAGCAGCCCAGGGGCCGGGACAGGGTACAACGAGCAGTACTTC; j_gene: TRBJ2-7; d_gene: TRBD1; v_gene: TRBV7-9; abundance: many; len: 16
CDR3aa: CASSLEGNHEQYF; CDR3nt: TGTGCCAGCAGTTTGGAAGGGAACCACGAGCAGTACTTC; j_gene: TRBJ2-7; d_gene: NA; v_gene: TRBV28; abundance: many; len: 13
CDR3aa: CASSHRGKGYEQYF; CDR3nt: TGTGCCAGTAGCCACAGGGGGAAGGGGTACGAGCAGTACTTC; j_gene: TRBJ2-7; d_gene: TRBD1; v_gene: TRBV19; abundance: NA; len: 14
CDR3aa: CASSFRGNYNEQFF; CDR3nt: TGTGCCAGCAGCTTTCGGGGGAACTACAATGAGCAGTTCTTC; j_gene: TRBJ2-1; d_gene: NA; v_gene: TRBV5-4; abundance: NA; len: 14
CDR3aa: CASSLRDANYGYTF; CDR3nt: TGTGCCAGCAGCTTACGAGATGCTAACTATGGCTACACCTTC; j_gene: TRBJ1-2; d_gene: NA; v_gene: TRBV11-1; abundance: many; len: 14
CDR3aa: CSASTGDEETQYF; CDR3nt: TGCAGTGCTTCCACCGGGGACGAGGAGACCCAGTACTTC; j_gene: TRBJ2-5; d_gene: NA; v_gene: TRBV20-1; abundance: NA; len: 13
CDR3aa: CASSLGQEYNEQFF; CDR3nt: TGCGCCAGCAGCTTGGGACAGGAGTACAATGAGCAGTTCTTC; j_gene: TRBJ2-1; d_gene: NA; v_gene: TRBV5-1; abundance: many; len: 14